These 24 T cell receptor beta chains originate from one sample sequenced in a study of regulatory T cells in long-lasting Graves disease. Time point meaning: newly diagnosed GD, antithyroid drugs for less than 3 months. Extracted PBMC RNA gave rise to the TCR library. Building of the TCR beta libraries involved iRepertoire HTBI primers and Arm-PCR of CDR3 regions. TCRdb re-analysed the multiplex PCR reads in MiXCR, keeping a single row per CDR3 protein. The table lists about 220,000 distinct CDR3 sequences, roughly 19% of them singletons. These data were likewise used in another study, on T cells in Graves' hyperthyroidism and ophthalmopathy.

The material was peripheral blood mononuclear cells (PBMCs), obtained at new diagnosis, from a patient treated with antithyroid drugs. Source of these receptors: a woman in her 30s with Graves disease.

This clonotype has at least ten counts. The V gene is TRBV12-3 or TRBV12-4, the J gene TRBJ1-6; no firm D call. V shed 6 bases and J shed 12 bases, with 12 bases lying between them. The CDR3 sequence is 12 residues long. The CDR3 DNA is TGTGCCAGCAGCTCCCCTGGGTTACCCCTCCACTTT. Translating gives CASSSPGLPLHF.

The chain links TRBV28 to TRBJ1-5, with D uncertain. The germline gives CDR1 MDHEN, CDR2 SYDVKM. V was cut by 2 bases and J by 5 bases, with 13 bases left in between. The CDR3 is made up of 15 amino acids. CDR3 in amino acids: CASSLRTVTHQPQHF. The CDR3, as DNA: TGTGCCAGCAGTTTACGGACCGTCACCCATCAGCCCCAGCATTTT.

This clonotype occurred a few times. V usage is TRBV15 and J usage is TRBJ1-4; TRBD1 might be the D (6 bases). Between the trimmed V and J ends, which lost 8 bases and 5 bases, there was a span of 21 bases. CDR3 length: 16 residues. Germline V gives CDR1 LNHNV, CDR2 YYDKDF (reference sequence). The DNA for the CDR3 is TGTGCCACCGGCAAGAGCGCCCGGCAGGGGAATGAAAAACTGTTTTTT. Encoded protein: CATGKSARQGNEKLFF.

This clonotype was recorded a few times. The CDR3 protein is CASSTSSNQPQHF. The CDR3 bases are TGTGCCAGCAGTACCAGTAGCAATCAGCCCCAGCATTTT. The V call is TRBV6-1, the J call TRBJ1-5; no reliable D call. Germline CDR1 is MNHNS and CDR2 is SASEGT. Deletions cut 5 bases from V and 0 bases from J, with 5 bases between. The CDR3 is 13 residues long.

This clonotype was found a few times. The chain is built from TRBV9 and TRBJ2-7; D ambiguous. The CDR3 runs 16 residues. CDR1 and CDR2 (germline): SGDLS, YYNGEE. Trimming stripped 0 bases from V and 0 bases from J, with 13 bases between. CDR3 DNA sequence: TGTGCCAGCAGCGTAGAGCAAGGCTTCGCCTCCTACGAGCAGTACTTC. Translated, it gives CASSVEQGFASYEQYF. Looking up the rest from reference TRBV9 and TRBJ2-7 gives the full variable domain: DSGVTQTPKHLITATGQRVTLRCSPRSGDLSVYWYQQSLDQGLQFLIQYYNGEERAKGNILERFSAQQFPDLHSELNLSSLELGDSALYFCASSVEQGFASYEQYFGPGTRLTVT.

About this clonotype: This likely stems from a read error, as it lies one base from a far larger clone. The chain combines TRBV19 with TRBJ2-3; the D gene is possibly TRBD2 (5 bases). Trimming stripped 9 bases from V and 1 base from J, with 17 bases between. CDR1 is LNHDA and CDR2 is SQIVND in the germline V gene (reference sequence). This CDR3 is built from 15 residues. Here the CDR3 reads CASSLSSVGTDTQYF. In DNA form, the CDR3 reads TGTGCCAGCAGCTTAAGTAGCGTGGGCACAGATACGCAGTATTTT.

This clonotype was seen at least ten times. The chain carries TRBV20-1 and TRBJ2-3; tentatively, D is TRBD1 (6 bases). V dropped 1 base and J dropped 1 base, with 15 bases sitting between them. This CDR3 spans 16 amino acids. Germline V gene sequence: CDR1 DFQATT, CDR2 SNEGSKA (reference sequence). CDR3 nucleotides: TGCAGTGCTAGAGGGACCCCAAAGGGGGGCACAGATACGCAGTATTTT. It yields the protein CSARGTPKGGTDTQYF.

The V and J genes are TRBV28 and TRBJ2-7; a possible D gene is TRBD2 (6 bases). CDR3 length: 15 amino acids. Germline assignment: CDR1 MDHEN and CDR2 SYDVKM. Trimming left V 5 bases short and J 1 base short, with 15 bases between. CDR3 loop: CASSPRSAGSYEQYF. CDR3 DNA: TGTGCCAGCAGTCCTCGTAGTGCGGGGTCCTACGAGCAGTACTTC.

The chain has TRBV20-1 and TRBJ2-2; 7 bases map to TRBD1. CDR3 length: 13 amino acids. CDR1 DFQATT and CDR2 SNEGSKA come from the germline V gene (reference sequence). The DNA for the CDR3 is TGCAAAACAGGGACAGACAACACCGGGGAGCTGTTTTTT. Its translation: CKTGTDNTGELFF.

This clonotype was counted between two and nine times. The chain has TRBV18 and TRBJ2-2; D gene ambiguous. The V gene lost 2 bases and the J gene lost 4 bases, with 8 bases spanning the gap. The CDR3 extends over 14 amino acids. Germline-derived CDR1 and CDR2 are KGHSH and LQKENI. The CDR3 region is CASSPVKATGELFF. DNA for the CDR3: TGTGCCAGCTCACCAGTCAAGGCCACCGGGGAGCTGTTTTTT.

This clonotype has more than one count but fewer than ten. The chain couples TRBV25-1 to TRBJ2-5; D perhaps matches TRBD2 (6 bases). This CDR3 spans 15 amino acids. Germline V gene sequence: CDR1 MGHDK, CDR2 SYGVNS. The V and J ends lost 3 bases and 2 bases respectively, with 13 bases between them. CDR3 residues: CASSENPGTQETQYF. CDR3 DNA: TGTGCCAGCAGTGAGAATCCCGGGACTCAAGAGACCCAGTACTTC.

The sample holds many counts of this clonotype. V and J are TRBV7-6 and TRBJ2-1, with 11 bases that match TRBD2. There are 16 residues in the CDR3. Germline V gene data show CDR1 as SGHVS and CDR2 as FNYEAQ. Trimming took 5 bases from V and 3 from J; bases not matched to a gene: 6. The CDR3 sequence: CASSELAGAFYNEQFF. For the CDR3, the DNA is TGTGCCAGCAGCGAACTAGCGGGGGCCTTCTACAATGAGCAGTTCTTC.

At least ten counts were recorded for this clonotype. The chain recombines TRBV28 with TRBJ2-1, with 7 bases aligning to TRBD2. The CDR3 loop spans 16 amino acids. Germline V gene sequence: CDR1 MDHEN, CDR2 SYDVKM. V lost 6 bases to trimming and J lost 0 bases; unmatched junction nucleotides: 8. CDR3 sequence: CASRGLLAGSYNEQFF. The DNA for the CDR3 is TGTGCCAGCAGAGGCCTTTTAGCGGGCTCCTACAATGAGCAGTTCTTC.

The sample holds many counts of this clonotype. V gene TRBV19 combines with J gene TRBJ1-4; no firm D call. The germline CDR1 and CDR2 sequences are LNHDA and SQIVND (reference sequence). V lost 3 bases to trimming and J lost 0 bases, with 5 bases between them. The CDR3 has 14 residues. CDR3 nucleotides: TGTGCCAGTAGTATCTACACAACTAATGAAAAACTGTTTTTT. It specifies CASSIYTTNEKLFF.

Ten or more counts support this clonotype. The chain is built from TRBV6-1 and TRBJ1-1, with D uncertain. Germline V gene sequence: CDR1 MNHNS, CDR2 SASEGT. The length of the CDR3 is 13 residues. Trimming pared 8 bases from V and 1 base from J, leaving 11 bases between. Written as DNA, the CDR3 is TGTGCCAGCCAGCAGCCAGGGAACACTGAAGCTTTCTTT. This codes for CASQQPGNTEAFF.

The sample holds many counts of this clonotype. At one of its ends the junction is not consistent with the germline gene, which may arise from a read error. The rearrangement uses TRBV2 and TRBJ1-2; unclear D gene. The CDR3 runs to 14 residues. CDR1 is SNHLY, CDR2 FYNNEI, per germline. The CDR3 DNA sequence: TGTGTCAGCAGTGAAGAAGCAGATGCGGGTGGCTACACTTTC. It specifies CVSSEEADAGGYTF.

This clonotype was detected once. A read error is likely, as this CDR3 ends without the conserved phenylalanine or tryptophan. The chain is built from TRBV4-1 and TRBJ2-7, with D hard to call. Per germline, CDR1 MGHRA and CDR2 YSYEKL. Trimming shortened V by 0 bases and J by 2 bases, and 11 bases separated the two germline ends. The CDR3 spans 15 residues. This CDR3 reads CASSQDRRQTYEQYL. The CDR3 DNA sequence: TGCGCCAGCAGCCAAGATCGCAGACAAACCTACGAGCAGTACTTA.

This chain's CDR3 is CASMHFYEQYF. CDR3 bases: TGTGCCAGCATGCATTTCTACGAGCAGTACTTC. The chain has TRBV25-1 and TRBJ2-7; D is ambiguous. CDR1 MGHDK and CDR2 SYGVNS come from the germline V gene. The CDR3 runs 11 residues. Trimming removed 7 bases at V and 3 bases at J, with 7 bases between.

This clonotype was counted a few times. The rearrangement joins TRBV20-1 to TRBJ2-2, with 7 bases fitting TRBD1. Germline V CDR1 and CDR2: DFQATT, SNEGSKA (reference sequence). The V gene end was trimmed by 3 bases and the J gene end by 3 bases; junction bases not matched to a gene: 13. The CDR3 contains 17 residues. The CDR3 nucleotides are TGCAGTGCTAGTCGGTTTTACAGGGGCTTCCACACCGGGGAGCTGTTTTTT. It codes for CSASRFYRGFHTGELFF.

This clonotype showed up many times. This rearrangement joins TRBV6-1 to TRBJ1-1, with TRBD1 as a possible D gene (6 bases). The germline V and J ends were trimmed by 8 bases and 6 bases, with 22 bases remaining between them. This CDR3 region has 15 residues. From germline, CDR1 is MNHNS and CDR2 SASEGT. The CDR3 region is CASPNRVAGAAEAFF. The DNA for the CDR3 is TGTGCCAGCCCGAACAGGGTGGCAGGGGCCGCTGAAGCTTTCTTT.

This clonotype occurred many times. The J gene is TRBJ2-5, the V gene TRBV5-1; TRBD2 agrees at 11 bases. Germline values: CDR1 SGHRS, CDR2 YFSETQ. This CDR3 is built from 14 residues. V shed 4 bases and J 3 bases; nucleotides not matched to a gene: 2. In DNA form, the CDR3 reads TGCGCCAGCAGCAGGGGACTAGCGGAAGAGACCCAGTACTTC. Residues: CASSRGLAEETQYF.

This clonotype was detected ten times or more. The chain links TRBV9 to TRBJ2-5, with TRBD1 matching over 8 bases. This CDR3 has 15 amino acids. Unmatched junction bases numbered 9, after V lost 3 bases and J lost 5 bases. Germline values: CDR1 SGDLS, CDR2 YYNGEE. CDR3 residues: CASSAHTGGWETQYF. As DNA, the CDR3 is TGTGCCAGCAGCGCCCATACAGGGGGTTGGGAGACCCAGTACTTC.

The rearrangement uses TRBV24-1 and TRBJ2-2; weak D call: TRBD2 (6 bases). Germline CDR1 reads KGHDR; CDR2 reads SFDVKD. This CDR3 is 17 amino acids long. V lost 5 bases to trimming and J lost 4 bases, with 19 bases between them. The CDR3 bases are TGTGCCACCAGTGTAAGAGGTGGAGGAGGGGCCACCGGGGAGCTGTTTTTT. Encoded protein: CATSVRGGGGATGELFF.

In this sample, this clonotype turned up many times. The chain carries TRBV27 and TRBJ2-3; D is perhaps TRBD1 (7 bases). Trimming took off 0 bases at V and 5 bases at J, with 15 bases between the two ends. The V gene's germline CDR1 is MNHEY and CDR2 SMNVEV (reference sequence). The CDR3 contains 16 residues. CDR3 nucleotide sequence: TGTGCCAGCAGTTTATCGAACAGGGGAGGAGGAGATACGCAGTATTTT. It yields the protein CASSLSNRGGGDTQYF.